What follows are 10 T cell receptor beta chains derived from one specimen sequenced in a study of T-cell memory formation after mild COVID-19. TCRdb re-called the 5' RACE reads with MiXCR, one entry per CDR3 protein. The table has about 270,000 distinct CDR3 sequences, over 15% seen once. Input material: PBMCs or a T cell subset sorted from them (not recorded which). These receptors all come from a man aged 18 to 29 who had mild COVID-19 (a few samples of this study predate the infection). Cell type and time point are not known.

This chain links TRBV12-3 or TRBV12-4 with TRBJ2-2; either TRBD1 or TRBD2 may fit D (5 bases each). The CDR3 extends over 11 amino acids. V was trimmed by 10 bases and J by 8 bases, leaving 11 bases between them. CDR3 sequence (DNA): TGTGCCATTCCTTGGGGGGGGGAGCTGTTTTTT. This codes for CAIPWGGELFF.

The chain recombines TRBV5-1 with TRBJ1-4; D might be TRBD1 (6 bases). Trimming pared 0 bases from V and 7 bases from J, leaving 13 bases between. The germline gives CDR1 SGHRS, CDR2 YFSETQ. The CDR3 loop spans 15 amino acids. The CDR3 nucleotides are TGCGCCAGCAGCTTGGAGGGGGGCCGCGTTGAAAAACTGTTTTTT. Residues: CASSLEGGRVEKLFF.

The chain links TRBV28 to TRBJ1-6, with D unresolved. The CDR3 runs 15 residues. Germline lookup yields CDR1 MDHEN and CDR2 SYDVKM. V lost 5 bases to trimming and J lost 5 bases, with 13 bases between them. This CDR3 reads CASSPGASDNSPLHF. The CDR3 bases are TGTGCCAGCAGTCCAGGAGCATCCGATAATTCACCCCTCCACTTT.

This clonotype was observed a few times. The V gene is TRBV24-1, the J gene TRBJ2-6; D gene uncertain. The CDR3 length is 16 residues. The V end was cut by 3 bases, the J end by 0 bases, with 8 bases between. Germline CDR1 and CDR2: KGHDR and SFDVKD. DNA of the CDR3: TGTGCCACCAGTGATGGACGGAACTCTGGGGCCAACGTCCTGACTTTC. The encoded protein is CATSDGRNSGANVLTF.

This clonotype was seen many times. The rearrangement joins TRBV5-6 to TRBJ1-6; D ambiguous. V lost 1 base, J lost 0 bases, and 11 bases lay in between. Per the germline V gene, CDR1 is SGHDT and CDR2 is YYEEEE. This CDR3 region has 17 residues. DNA for the CDR3: TGTGCCAGCAGCTTGTTCGGGATGAGCTCCTATAATTCACCCCTCCACTTT. Translation: CASSLFGMSSYNSPLHF.

This chain uses TRBV14 with TRBJ2-7; a weak D match, TRBD1 (5 bases). The V end lost 5 bases, the J end lost 3 bases, and 14 bases lay between the germline ends. Germline CDR1 is SGHDN and CDR2 is FVKESK. The CDR3 length is 14 residues. This CDR3 reads CASSIYSGNYEQYF. In DNA form, the CDR3 reads TGTGCCAGCAGCATCTACTCAGGGAACTACGAGCAGTACTTC.

V and J are TRBV7-2 and TRBJ1-1, with no clear D. Germline V gives CDR1 SGHTA, CDR2 FQGNSA. V dropped 5 bases and J dropped 8 bases, with 15 bases sitting between them. The CDR3 loop spans 13 amino acids. CDR3 amino acids: CASSAGVLSEAFF. In DNA, the CDR3 is TGTGCCAGCAGCGCCGGCGTGCTGTCAGAAGCTTTCTTT.

This clonotype turned up a few times. The chain links TRBV6-2 or TRBV6-3 to TRBJ2-3, with D possibly matching TRBD2 (6 bases). The germline CDR1 and CDR2 sequences are MNHEY and SVGEGT. The V end lost 0 bases, the J end lost 5 bases, and 12 bases lay between the germline ends. CDR3 length: 15 residues. In DNA form, the CDR3 reads TGTGCCAGCAGTTACTCGACTAGAAAACAAGATACGCAGTATTTT. This encodes CASSYSTRKQDTQYF.

This clonotype was seen more than once but under ten times. CDR3 region: CASRLGENTEAFF. In nucleotides, the CDR3 is TGTGCCAGCCGCCTTGGGGAGAACACTGAAGCTTTCTTT. V is TRBV7-9 and J is TRBJ1-1; no firm D call. Looked up from germline, CDR1 is SEHNR and CDR2 is FQNEAQ (reference sequence). The ends were cut back, 8 bases at V and 1 base at J, with 11 bases in the middle. This CDR3 spans 13 amino acids.

The rearrangement links TRBV9 to TRBJ1-6; D may be TRBD1 (6 bases). The CDR3 has 15 residues. The V gene lost 3 bases and the J gene lost 6 bases, with 13 bases spanning the gap. Germline lookup yields CDR1 SGDLS and CDR2 YYNGEE. The CDR3 loop reads CASSARGGGNSPLHF. CDR3 coding DNA: TGTGCCAGCAGCGCCCGAGGAGGGGGTAATTCACCCCTCCACTTT.